A single sample gave rise to the 32 T cell receptor beta chains below, sequenced in a study of T cells in Graves' hyperthyroidism and ophthalmopathy. Template material for amplifying TCR beta CDR3 regions consisted of RNA transcripts. HTBI primers were used for first-round RT-PCR of the TCR CDR3. TCRdb called the multiplex PCR reads again in MiXCR, with one record for every CDR3 protein. The table lists 550,000 to 650,000 distinct CDR3 sequences, approximately 15% of them singletons. The sequenced material came from blood. The source is a woman in her twenties or thirties with Graves' hyperthyroidism that later progressed to Graves' ophthalmopathy.

This clonotype was found a few times. The V call is TRBV20-1, the J call TRBJ2-1; 9 nucleotides line up with TRBD2. Germline loops: CDR1 DFQATT, CDR2 SNEGSKA (reference sequence). The CDR3 has 14 residues. Trimming removed 6 bases from V and 6 bases from J; junction bases left unmatched: 9. CDR3 bases: TGCAGTGCCCCGGGACTAGCTTACTCCAATGAGCAGTTCTTC. It codes for CSAPGLAYSNEQFF.

This clonotype was picked up one time. The chain recombines TRBV20-1 with TRBJ2-7; the match to TRBD2 covers 12 bases. With 2 bases clipped from V and 6 bases from J, the junction kept 8 bases outside the gene matches. This CDR3 is built from 15 residues. Per the germline V gene, CDR1 is DFQATT and CDR2 is SNEGSKA (reference sequence). CDR3 sequence (DNA): TGCAGTGCTAGACTAGCGGGAGGGGAATCTCTCGAGCAGTACTTC. Protein product: CSARLAGGESLEQYF.

There are many counts of this clonotype. CDR3 region: CSATVLSGQPQHF. The CDR3 DNA follows: TGCAGTGCTACAGTCCTTAGCGGTCAGCCCCAGCATTTT. The chain employs TRBV20-1 and TRBJ1-5; D not certain. Trimming took off 4 bases at V and 6 bases at J, with 13 bases between the two ends. The CDR3 totals 13 residues. CDR1 is DFQATT, CDR2 SNEGSKA, per germline (reference sequence).

This clonotype was seen at least ten times. This chain uses TRBV10-3 with TRBJ2-7; D is perhaps TRBD1 or TRBD2 (5 bases each). Trimming stripped 0 bases from V and 3 bases from J, with 9 bases between. CDR1 and CDR2 from the germline V gene are ENHRY and SYGVKD. The length of the CDR3 is 14 residues. The CDR3: CAISESRGDYEQYF. In nucleotides, the CDR3 is TGTGCCATCAGTGAGTCGAGGGGCGACTACGAGCAGTACTTC.

This clonotype was picked up a small number of times. The V and J genes are TRBV4-3 and TRBJ1-5; D is perhaps TRBD1 (5 bases). V lost 0 bases and J 1 base, leaving 10 bases between the germline ends. This CDR3 is 16 amino acids long. Germline V lookup: CDR1 LGHNA, CDR2 YSLEER. The CDR3 DNA follows: TGCGCCAGCAGCCAAGATACCGGGGGAAGCAATCAGCCCCAGCATTTT. This translates into CASSQDTGGSNQPQHF.

This clonotype has at least ten counts. This chain links TRBV12-5 with TRBJ1-2; unclear D gene. Germline lookup yields CDR1 LGHNT and CDR2 FRNRAP. Trimming took off 5 bases at V and 8 bases at J, with 15 bases between the two ends. This CDR3 is built from 13 residues. DNA for the CDR3: TGTGCTAGTGGTCGAGTCGCAGACGGAGGCTACACCTTC. It translates to CASGRVADGGYTF.

This clonotype occurred many times. The chain employs TRBV10-3 and TRBJ2-3; a weak D match, TRBD1 (6 bases). The V end was cut by 2 bases, the J end by 5 bases, with 17 bases between. Germline CDR1 and CDR2: ENHRY and SYGVKD. There are 16 residues in the CDR3. CDR3 in amino acids: CAISERQDGAGDTQYF. CDR3 DNA: TGTGCCATCAGTGAGCGACAGGACGGGGCAGGAGATACGCAGTATTTT.

To note about this clonotype: A much larger clonotype is one base distant, so this may be a read error. The chain is built from TRBV27 and TRBJ2-1, with no clear D. From germline, CDR1 is MNHEY and CDR2 SMNVEV (reference sequence). CDR3 length equals 13 residues. CDR3 residues: CPTTGPGRHEQFF. The CDR3 nucleotides read TGTCCCACAACGGGCCCCGGCCGCCATGAGCAGTTCTTC.

This rearrangement joins TRBV11-3 to TRBJ2-1; D possibly corresponds to TRBD2 (6 bases). The CDR3 sequence is 16 residues long. Trimming left V 3 bases short and J 4 bases short, with 16 bases between. In germline, CDR1 is SGHNT, CDR2 YENEEA. The CDR3 bases are TGTGCCAGCAGCTTCTTGACCGGGACTCCGTACAATGAGCAGTTCTTC. As protein: CASSFLTGTPYNEQFF.

This clonotype has ten or more counts. The rearrangement links TRBV28 to TRBJ1-2; D is perhaps TRBD1 (6 bases). The CDR3 is 13 residues long. Trimming removed 6 bases from V and 6 bases from J, with 14 bases in between. Germline V lookup: CDR1 MDHEN, CDR2 SYDVKM. CDR3 amino acids: CASRGTTEDGYTF. CDR3 nucleotides: TGTGCCAGCAGAGGGACAACGGAGGATGGCTACACCTTC.

In this sample, this clonotype turned up many times. J is TRBJ2-1 and V is TRBV7-2, with unresolved D. The CDR3 loop spans 15 amino acids. Germline values: CDR1 SGHTA, CDR2 FQGNSA. Trimming stripped 6 bases from V and 5 bases from J, with 17 bases between. The CDR3 loop is CASSQVRAKHNEQFF. CDR3 nucleotides: TGTGCCAGCAGTCAAGTCCGGGCTAAACACAATGAGCAGTTCTTC.

On this clonotype: A read error is possible here, since a much larger clone lies one base away. This chain links TRBV6-5 with TRBJ2-1; tentative D call: TRBD2 (6 bases). The CDR3 covers 15 residues. Per the germline V gene, CDR1 is MNHEY and CDR2 is SVGAGI. In DNA, the CDR3 is TGTGCCAGCGGTTACGGCGGGGTAGGGGAAAATGAGCAGTTCTTC. It codes for CASGYGGVGENEQFF.

This clonotype was counted many times. This chain connects TRBV2 to TRBJ2-7; TRBD1 matches 7 bases. The junction had 9 bases not matched to a gene; V was cut back by 4 bases and J by 6 bases. The germline CDR1 and CDR2 sequences are SNHLY and FYNNEI. There are 14 residues in the CDR3. The CDR3 sequence is CASSVRQGIGEQYF. The DNA for the CDR3 is TGTGCCAGCAGTGTTCGACAGGGTATCGGCGAGCAGTACTTC. Full variable domain (outside the CDR3, taken from reference TRBV2 and TRBJ2-7): EPEVTQTPSHQVTQMGQEVILRCVPISNHLYFYWYRQILGQKVEFLVSFYNNEISEKSEIFDDQFSVERPDGSNFTLKIRSTKLEDSAMYFCASSVRQGIGEQYFGPGTRLTVT.

This clonotype was recorded at least ten times. The chain has TRBV25-1 and TRBJ1-1, with D possibly being TRBD1 (6 bases). CDR1 MGHDK and CDR2 SYGVNS come from the germline V gene. V shed 4 bases and J shed 4 bases, with 16 bases lying between them. The CDR3 totals 15 residues. The CDR3 bases are TGTGCCAGCAGTGTTGGGGGGGGCGATGGCACTGAAGCTTTCTTT. This sequence encodes CASSVGGGDGTEAFF.

This clonotype was observed many times. V and J are TRBV7-2 and TRBJ1-2; 8 bases align to TRBD1. The CDR3 loop spans 14 amino acids. Germline V gene sequence: CDR1 SGHTA, CDR2 FQGNSA. The J segment lost 5 bases and the V segment lost 4 bases, leaving 6 bases of the junction unmatched. CDR3 sequence: CASSSGQGGYGYTF. The CDR3 nucleotides are TGTGCCAGCAGCTCTGGACAGGGAGGTTATGGCTACACCTTC.

This clonotype was recorded at least ten times. J is TRBJ2-5 and V is TRBV4-3, with 9 positions matching TRBD2. The CDR3 loop spans 15 amino acids. CDR1 and CDR2 (germline): LGHNA, YSLEER. J was trimmed by 4 bases and V by 4 bases; bases with no gene match: 7. For the CDR3, the DNA is TGCGCCAGCAGCCGGTCGGCGGGAGGGGGAGAGACCCAGTACTTC. Amino acid sequence: CASSRSAGGGETQYF.

This clonotype was seen at least ten times. The J gene is TRBJ2-5, the V gene TRBV7-3, with D perhaps assigned TRBD1 or TRBD2 (6 bases each). Trimming removed 7 bases from V and 5 bases from J, with 17 bases in between. This CDR3 is 14 amino acids long. Germline V lookup: CDR1 SGHTA, CDR2 FQGTGA. Here the CDR3 DNA reads TGTGCCAGCACCTTTTGGGGGGCGTGGGAGACCCAGTACTTC. This encodes CASTFWGAWETQYF.

The chain combines TRBV4-3 with TRBJ2-1; 8 bases are shared with TRBD1. Losses at the gene ends were 3 bases for V and 15 bases for J; bases not matched to a gene: 10. Germline-derived CDR1 and CDR2 are LGHNA and YSLEER. This CDR3 contains 13 residues. Here the CDR3 DNA reads TGCGCCAGCAGCCATATGGACAGGGAGGTGCGGTTCTTC. Its translation: CASSHMDREVRFF.

This clonotype was picked up many times. The CDR3 loop reads CASKRDPSSYNEQFF. CDR3 coding DNA: TGTGCCAGCAAACGGGACCCCAGCTCCTACAATGAGCAGTTCTTC. The gene calls are TRBV2 and TRBJ2-1; D possibly matches TRBD1 or TRBD2 (5 bases each). Looked up from germline, CDR1 is SNHLY and CDR2 is FYNNEI. The CDR3 runs to 15 residues. V lost 7 bases and J lost 0, with 13 bases in between.

The rearrangement uses TRBV7-8 and TRBJ1-1; TRBD1 matches at 9 bases. Trimming at V came to 3 bases and at J to 4 bases, leaving 6 bases not matched to a gene. The CDR3 is made up of 15 amino acids. The germline gives CDR1 SGHVS, CDR2 FQNEAQ. CDR3 nucleotides: TGTGCCAGCAGCTTTATGGGACAGGGAGGCACTGAAGCTTTCTTT. It translates to CASSFMGQGGTEAFF.

This clonotype was seen at least ten times. The CDR3 sequence is CSASRGYEQFF. The DNA for the CDR3 is TGCAGTGCTAGCAGAGGATATGAGCAGTTCTTC. The rearrangement links TRBV20-1 to TRBJ2-1; D gene ambiguous. CDR1 DFQATT and CDR2 SNEGSKA come from the germline V gene (reference sequence). The ends were cut back, 3 bases at V and 8 bases at J, with 8 bases in the middle. This CDR3 contains 11 residues.

This clonotype was found many times. V and J are TRBV20-1 and TRBJ1-4; D is unclear. V gave up 1 base and J gave up 2 bases, with 8 bases separating them. Germline V gives CDR1 DFQATT, CDR2 SNEGSKA (reference sequence). This CDR3 contains 14 residues. This CDR3 reads CSARVTATNEKLFF. The CDR3 DNA follows: TGCAGTGCTAGAGTCACAGCGACTAATGAAAAACTGTTTTTT.

This clonotype occurred many times. The V and J genes are TRBV2 and TRBJ2-2, with 7 bases matching TRBD2. Trimming removed 7 bases from V and 6 bases from J; junction bases left unmatched: 8. CDR3 length: 14 amino acids. Per germline, CDR1 SNHLY and CDR2 FYNNEI. The CDR3 bases are TGTGCCAGCACCGTCGAGGCGGGAGCCGGGGAGCTGTTTTTT. Its protein product is CASTVEAGAGELFF.

This clonotype was recorded many times. The V and J genes are TRBV28 and TRBJ2-1; 8 bases are a match to TRBD1. After removal of 2 bases from V and 9 bases from J, the junction contained 0 bases not matched to a gene. Germline loops: CDR1 MDHEN, CDR2 SYDVKM. The CDR3 runs to 12 residues. CDR3: CASSLTGGEQFF. CDR3 DNA sequence: TGTGCCAGCAGTTTAACAGGGGGTGAGCAGTTCTTC.

This clonotype appeared many times. The chain couples TRBV30 to TRBJ1-5, with TRBD1 matching 7 bases. The CDR3 has 14 residues. CDR1 is GTSNPN, CDR2 SVGIG, per germline (reference sequence). V was clipped by 0 bases and J by 6 bases; unmatched bases: 5. CDR3 sequence reads: CAWSVTGAGQPQHF. The CDR3 bases are TGTGCCTGGAGTGTTACAGGGGCGGGTCAGCCCCAGCATTTT. Using reference TRBV30 and TRBJ1-5 for the parts outside the CDR3, the full variable domain is SQTIHQWPATLVQPVGSPLSLECTVEGTSNPNLYWYRQAAGRGLQLLFYSVGIGQISSEVPQNLSASRPQDRQFILSSKKLLLSDSGFYLCAWSVTGAGQPQHFGDGTRLSIL.

V usage is TRBV7-2 and J usage is TRBJ2-7, with D unresolved. Trimming removed 5 bases at V and 0 bases at J, with 14 bases between. CDR1 SGHTA and CDR2 FQGNSA come from the germline V gene. The CDR3 is 15 residues long. CDR3 protein: CASSPQPPSSYEQYF. The CDR3 DNA is TGTGCCAGCAGCCCCCAACCCCCTAGCTCCTACGAGCAGTACTTC.

This clonotype was found many times. The V and J genes are TRBV20-1 and TRBJ2-7; 14 bases line up with TRBD2. Germline V CDR1 and CDR2: DFQATT, SNEGSKA (reference sequence). The CDR3 loop spans 15 amino acids. V was pared by 5 bases and J by 6 bases, with 9 bases of the junction left unmatched. The CDR3 DNA follows: TGCAGTGCTTCTCCGGGACTAGCGGGAGTTGGCGAGCAGTACTTC. It codes for CSASPGLAGVGEQYF.

This clonotype was counted only a few times. V usage is TRBV20-1 and J usage is TRBJ2-7, with no clear D. The CDR3 has 13 amino acids. CDR1 and CDR2 from the germline V gene are DFQATT and SNEGSKA (reference sequence). Trimming removed 3 bases from V and 1 base from J, with 10 bases in between. The DNA of the CDR3 is TGCAGTGCTAGGGACGGCCAGTCCTACGAGCAGTACTTC. Translated, it gives CSARDGQSYEQYF.

This clonotype was found a few times. This chain connects TRBV27 to TRBJ2-2; the match to TRBD2 covers 8 bases. This CDR3 region has 14 residues. Trimming cost V 8 bases and J 3 bases; bases outside gene matches: 5. Germline CDR1 is MNHEY and CDR2 is SMNVEV (reference sequence). CDR3 coding DNA: TGTGCCAGCGGCCCGGGACTAGACACCGGGGAGCTGTTTTTT. Its protein is CASGPGLDTGELFF.

In its sample, this clonotype was seen many times. The gene calls are TRBV18 and TRBJ2-1; D is ambiguous. The CDR3 covers 13 residues. V lost 5 bases and J 11 bases, leaving 16 bases between the germline ends. Germline CDR1 is KGHSH and CDR2 is LQKENI. CDR3 coding DNA: TGTGCCAGCTCAAGTAGAGAGGTCGAGCAGCAGTTCTTC. As protein: CASSSREVEQQFF.

The V call is TRBV19, the J call TRBJ2-7; D unresolved. Deletions cut 11 bases from V and 3 bases from J, with 17 bases between. Germline CDR1 LNHDA, CDR2 SQIVND (reference sequence). This CDR3 comprises 13 residues. The CDR3 region is CASSAGAYYEQYF. The CDR3 bases are TGTGCCTCCTCGGCAGGCGCATACTACGAGCAGTACTTC.

In its sample, this clonotype was seen many times. The chain has TRBV27 and TRBJ1-1; 11 bases agree with TRBD1. V was clipped by 5 bases and J by 5 bases; unmatched bases: 7. The CDR3 is 15 amino acids. Germline V gene lookup returns CDR1 MNHEY and CDR2 SMNVEV (reference sequence). CDR3 sequence (DNA): TGTGCCAGCAGTGACGGGACAGGGGGAGGGACTGAAGCTTTCTTT. It yields the protein CASSDGTGGGTEAFF.